The rows below give T cell receptor beta chains drawn from one sample of a study of STAT3 mutations in large granular lymphocyte leukemia. Assay used: immunoSEQ multiplex PCR; TCRdb lists only in-frame clones, some missing. The table records 25,000 to 30,000 clones, around three quarters of them present only once. The material sequenced was peripheral blood mononuclear cells. These receptors were obtained from a woman aged 45-65 years with T-cell large granular lymphocyte leukemia. Some clones in this sample may be carry-over from other donors' samples. The CDR3 runs from the conserved cysteine through the conserved F or W. Fields, in order: J gene, D gene, V gene, CDR3 protein. A D gene is named only where the DNA matches it firmly.

>TRBJ2-3|TRBD2|TRBV9
CASSVETLPPGGRVYF
>TRBJ2-1|TRBD2|TRBV4-3
CASSRVGRGTSGPVEQFF
>TRBJ2-7|TRBD2|TRBV6-5
CASSRPSGRIRQQYF
>TRBJ2-3|TRBD1|TRBV5-1
CASSSPGQRTDTQYF
>TRBJ2-1|.|TRBV30
CAWSNGEQFF
>TRBJ1-2|.|TRBV6-5
CASSYQGRKNYGYTF
>TRBJ2-7|.|TRBV20-1
CSALTRYEQYF
>TRBJ2-3|TRBD1|TRBV7-7
CASSQTGGTDTQYF
>TRBJ2-3|TRBD2|TRBV6-6
CASSYSWTSGTDTQYF
>TRBJ2-7|.|TRBV30
CAWNTGLSYEQYF
>TRBJ1-1|.|TRBV6-6
CASSYSSRNTEAFF
>TRBJ1-1|.|TRBV29-1
CSALAGYAEAFF
>TRBJ1-2|.|TRBV7-9
CASSPQQYGGGYTF
>TRBJ2-6|.|TRBV5-4
CASSFGGLSGANVLTF
>TRBJ1-3|TRBD1|TRBV30
CAWRMTGVKGNTIYF
>TRBJ2-7|.|TRBV29-1
CSVPSGSGYEQYF
>TRBJ2-7|TRBD1|TRBV6-6
CASSTGQASYEQYF
>TRBJ2-7|.|TRBV5-1
CASSLVGRVLGEQYF
>TRBJ1-2|TRBD1|TRBV4-2
CASSQVGTGGGWGYTF
>TRBJ2-3|.|TRBV29-1
CSVEDWLGTQYF
>TRBJ2-5|.|TRBV30
CARCSLPRQETQYF
>TRBJ1-1|TRBD1|TRBV29-1
CSVVRQGKGTEAFF
>TRBJ2-2|TRBD1|TRBV9
CASSVSLQGSNTGELFF
>TRBJ2-1|.|TRBV9
CASSVSGRQFF
>TRBJ1-2|.|TRBV11-2
CASSTRETWGYTF
>TRBJ1-5|.|TRBV6-6
CASSLGRDQPQHF
>TRBJ2-7|TRBD2|TRBV11-2
CASSLTGTSLSYEQYF
>TRBJ2-7|TRBD2|TRBV27
CASSKGGGRGLYEQYF
>TRBJ1-2|.|TRBV5-6
CASRPRPGGYTF
>TRBJ1-5|.|TRBV28
CASSLASQPQHF
>TRBJ2-7|.|TRBV28
CASSYSYEQYF
>TRBJ1-1|.|TRBV5-1
CASSLAPGVNTEAFF
>TRBJ2-3|.|TRBV7-3
CASSLTSGRYTQYF
>TRBJ1-2|TRBD1|TRBV28
CASSTRQGYGYTF
>TRBJ1-1|.|TRBV19
CASSVQWNTEAFF
>TRBJ1-2|.|TRBV2
CASSLRAGNGYTF
>TRBJ1-2|TRBD1|TRBV6-1
CASTPGQGGYGYTF
>TRBJ2-5|TRBD2|TRBV5-1
CASSFSGRAAETQYF
>TRBJ2-7|TRBD1|TRBV15
CATSRGRDSTYEQYF